Below, 13 T cell receptor beta chains from the same sample are listed, as sequenced in a study of blood T cell repertoires in COVID-19. Libraries were prepared by immunoSEQ multiplex PCR; TCRdb keeps only in-frame clonotypes and omits some of them. The sample holds about 310,000 clones, roughly nine tenths seen once. Sequenced sample: peripheral blood. These receptors originate from a man between 18 and 35 years old with active or convalescent COVID-19.

This clone was picked up a small number of times. The chain has TRBV7-2 and TRBJ1-3; a possible D gene is TRBD1 (5 bases). Germline V CDR1 and CDR2: SGHTA, FQGNSA. The V end was cut by 5 bases, the J end by 3 bases, with 11 bases between. This CDR3 has 14 residues. This chain's CDR3 is CASSQPQGGNTIYF. In DNA, the CDR3 is TGTGCCAGCAGCCAACCTCAGGGTGGAAACACCATATATTTT.

The V gene is TRBV7-6, the J gene TRBJ2-7; no reliable D call. Trimming removed 4 bases from V and 1 base from J, with 11 bases in between. Germline lookup yields CDR1 SGHVS and CDR2 FNYEAQ. This CDR3 region has 14 residues. In DNA, the CDR3 is TGTGCCAGCAGCTATGGGCAGGAATCCTACGAGCAGTACTTC. Residues: CASSYGQESYEQYF.

The chain couples TRBV14 to TRBJ2-7; D is unresolved. The V end was cut by 0 bases, the J end by 4 bases, with 10 bases between. This CDR3 spans 14 amino acids. Germline V CDR1 and CDR2: SGHDN, FVKESK. The DNA of the CDR3 is TGTGCCAGCAGCCAAGATCGATGGCAGTACGAGCAGTACTTC. Translation gives CASSQDRWQYEQYF.

The V gene is TRBV2, the J gene TRBJ1-4; TRBD1 matches 7 bases. CDR1 is SNHLY, CDR2 FYNNEI, per germline. The length of the CDR3 is 15 residues. Trimming took 6 bases from V and 7 from J; bases not matched to a gene: 11. The CDR3 region is CASRGTGAKGEKLFF. CDR3 DNA: TGTGCCAGCAGGGGAACAGGGGCCAAGGGTGAAAAACTGTTTTTT.

The V gene is TRBV6-6, the J gene TRBJ2-1; 9 bases map to TRBD2. The CDR3 runs 16 residues. V shed 0 bases, J shed 8 bases, and the junction held 8 bases outside the gene matches. Looked up from germline, CDR1 is MNHNY and CDR2 is SVGAGI (reference sequence). The CDR3 sequence: CASSYSRLAGPDEQFF. CDR3 nucleotide sequence: TGTGCCAGCAGTTACTCGAGGCTAGCGGGACCCGATGAGCAGTTCTTC.

The rearrangement uses TRBV10-3 and TRBJ1-5; D might be TRBD1 (5 bases). Trimming shortened V by 5 bases and J by 5 bases, and 10 bases separated the two germline ends. Germline CDR1 is ENHRY and CDR2 is SYGVKD. The CDR3 spans 13 residues. The DNA of the CDR3 is TGTGCCATCAGTACAGGTAAAGATCAGCCCCAGCATTTT. Encoded protein: CAISTGKDQPQHF.

J is TRBJ1-2 and V is TRBV29-1, with 7 bases aligning to TRBD1. Trimming cost V 4 bases and J 8 bases; bases outside gene matches: 16. CDR3 length: 15 amino acids. Germline V gene data show CDR1 as SQVTM and CDR2 as ANQGSEA. DNA of the CDR3: TGCAGCGTTGGGCATGTGGGACAGATTATGGAAGGCTACACCTTC. This sequence encodes CSVGHVGQIMEGYTF.

This clone was detected only a few times. The chain couples TRBV10-2 to TRBJ1-6, with D maybe TRBD1 (5 bases). Germline-derived CDR1 and CDR2 are WSHSY and SAAADI. CDR3 size: 16 residues. V was shortened by 2 bases and J by 3 bases, with 11 bases between the two germline ends. The CDR3 region has the DNA TGCGCCAGCAGTGAGGTAGACAGACTCTATAATTCACCCCTCCACTTT. Translation gives CASSEVDRLYNSPLHF.

This clone was seen a few times. The chain carries TRBV4-1 and TRBJ1-2, with D possibly being TRBD1 (6 bases). The germline CDR1 and CDR2 sequences are MGHRA and YSYEKL. The V end lost 6 bases, the J end lost 4 bases, and 18 bases lay between the germline ends. The length of the CDR3 is 15 residues. The CDR3 DNA reads as TGCGCCAGCAGGACTCTAGGGGGTCCTAGCTATGGCTACACCTTC. Residues: CASRTLGGPSYGYTF.

The chain employs TRBV9 and TRBJ1-6, with D tentatively TRBD1 (6 bases). Germline lookup yields CDR1 SGDLS and CDR2 YYNGEE. V shed 5 bases and J shed 8 bases, with 14 bases lying between them. The CDR3 consists of 14 residues. The CDR3 loop reads CASRFQGFDSPLHF. DNA for the CDR3: TGTGCCAGCAGATTCCAGGGGTTCGATTCACCCCTCCACTTT.

The chain uses TRBV5-1 and TRBJ1-2, with D possibly being TRBD1 (5 bases). Germline lookup yields CDR1 SGHRS and CDR2 YFSETQ. V gave up 1 base and J gave up 2 bases, with 12 bases separating them. This CDR3 region has 15 residues. This CDR3 is CASSLSLDSNYGYTF. As DNA, the CDR3 is TGCGCCAGCAGCTTGAGTCTCGACAGCAACTATGGCTACACCTTC.

The chain joins TRBV27 to TRBJ2-7; D gene uncertain. Trimming took off 3 bases at V and 5 bases at J, with 11 bases between the two ends. CDR3 length: 13 amino acids. Germline V CDR1 and CDR2: MNHEY, SMNVEV (reference sequence). In nucleotides, the CDR3 is TGTGCCAGCAGTTTCCGCGCCTATCACGAGCAGTACTTC. Amino acid sequence: CASSFRAYHEQYF.

The chain carries TRBV5-1 and TRBJ2-3, with 14 nucleotides matching TRBD2. V was pared by 4 bases and J by 5 bases, with 6 bases of the junction left unmatched. In germline, CDR1 is SGHRS, CDR2 YFSETQ. This CDR3 has 16 residues. The CDR3 region has the DNA TGCGCCAGCAGCCTGACTAGCGGGGGGGCCTTAGATACGCAGTATTTT. It encodes CASSLTSGGALDTQYF.